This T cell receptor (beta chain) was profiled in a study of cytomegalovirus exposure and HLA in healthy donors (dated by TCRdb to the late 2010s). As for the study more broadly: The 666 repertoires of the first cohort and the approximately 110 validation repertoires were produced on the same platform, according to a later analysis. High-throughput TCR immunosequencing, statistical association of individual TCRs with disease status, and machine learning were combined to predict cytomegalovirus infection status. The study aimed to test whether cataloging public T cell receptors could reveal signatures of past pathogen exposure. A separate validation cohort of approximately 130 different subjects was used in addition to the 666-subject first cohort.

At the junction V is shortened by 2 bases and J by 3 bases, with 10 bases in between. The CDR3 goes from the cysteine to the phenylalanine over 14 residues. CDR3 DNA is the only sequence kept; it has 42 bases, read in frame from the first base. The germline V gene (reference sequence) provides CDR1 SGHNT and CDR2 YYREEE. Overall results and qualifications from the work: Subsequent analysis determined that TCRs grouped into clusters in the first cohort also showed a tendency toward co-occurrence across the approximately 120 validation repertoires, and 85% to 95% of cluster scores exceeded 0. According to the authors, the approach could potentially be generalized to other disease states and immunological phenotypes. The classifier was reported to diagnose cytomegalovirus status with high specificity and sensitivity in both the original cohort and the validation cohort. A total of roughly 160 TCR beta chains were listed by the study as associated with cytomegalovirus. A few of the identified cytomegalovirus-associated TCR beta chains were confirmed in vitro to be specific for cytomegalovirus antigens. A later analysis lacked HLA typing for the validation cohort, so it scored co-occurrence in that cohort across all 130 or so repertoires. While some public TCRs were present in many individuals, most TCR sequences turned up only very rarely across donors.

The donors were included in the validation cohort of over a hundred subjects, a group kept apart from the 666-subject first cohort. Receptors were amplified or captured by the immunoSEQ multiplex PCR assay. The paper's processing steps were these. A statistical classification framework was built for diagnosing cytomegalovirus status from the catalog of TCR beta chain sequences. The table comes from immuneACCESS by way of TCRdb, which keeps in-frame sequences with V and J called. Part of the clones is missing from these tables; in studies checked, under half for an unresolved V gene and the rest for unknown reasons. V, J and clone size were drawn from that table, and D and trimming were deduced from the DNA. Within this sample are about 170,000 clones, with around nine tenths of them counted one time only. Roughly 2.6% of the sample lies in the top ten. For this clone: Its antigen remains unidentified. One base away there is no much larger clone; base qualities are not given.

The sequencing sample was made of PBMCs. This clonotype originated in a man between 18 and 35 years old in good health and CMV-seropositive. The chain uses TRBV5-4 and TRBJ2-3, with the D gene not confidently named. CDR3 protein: CASSFGSETDTQYF. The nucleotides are TGTGCCAGCAGCTTTGGCAGCGAAACAGATACGCAGTATTTT. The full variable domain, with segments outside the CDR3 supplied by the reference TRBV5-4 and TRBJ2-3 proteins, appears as ETGVTQSPTHLIKTRGQQVTLRCSSQSGHNTVSWYQQALGQGPQFIFQYYREEENGRGNFPPRFSGLQFPNYSSELNVNALELDDSALYLCASSFGSETDTQYFGPGTRLTVL.